A selection of T cell receptor beta chains follows, all from one sample in a study of CD8 T cells in ankylosing spondylitis. One entry per CDR3 protein results from TCRdb running MiXCR on the 5' RACE reads. The repertoire includes about 160,000 distinct CDR3 sequences, under 45% of them detected once, and around 15% sits in the top ten. What was sequenced was synovial fluid, either unsorted or a sorted T cell fraction (not recorded which). The receptors were sampled from a male donor with ankylosing spondylitis. Both conserved end residues are part of each CDR3. D genes are given only for firm matches. Some rows mark clone size as missing; the rest say once, few, many or name a class of expanded clone.

D,length,V,size,J,CDR3,DNA
TRBD1,16,TRBV6-5,.,TRBJ1-2,CASSYTTDRPRGGYTF,TGTGCCAGCAGTTACACCACGGACAGGCCAAGAGGAGGCTACACCTTC
.,14,TRBV28,few,TRBJ1-1,CASSLGGTYTEAFF,TGTGCCAGCAGTTTGGGGGGTACCTACACTGAAGCTTTCTTT
.,16,TRBV4-2,.,TRBJ2-1,CASRVLAAGSYNEQFF,TGTGCCAGCAGGGTACTAGCCGCCGGCTCCTACAATGAGCAGTTCTTC
TRBD1,16,TRBV7-6,.,TRBJ1-3,CASSFSPGQGVNTIYF,TGTGCCAGCAGCTTCTCCCCGGGACAGGGGGTAAACACCATATATTTT
TRBD2,16,TRBV12-3/TRBV12-4,few,TRBJ2-3,CASSLRERASTDTQYF,TGTGCCAGCAGTTTGCGGGAGCGAGCTAGCACAGATACGCAGTATTTT
.,13,TRBV5-1,few,TRBJ1-1,CASSLWTNTEAFF,TGCGCCAGCAGCTTGTGGACGAACACTGAAGCTTTCTTT
.,11,TRBV5-1,.,TRBJ2-3,CASSLRRRQYF,TGCGCCAGCAGCTTGAGACGAAGACAGTATTTT
TRBD2,16,TRBV20-1,.,TRBJ2-3,CSARDLAGGDTDTQYF,TGCAGTGCTAGAGACCTAGCGGGAGGGGACACAGATACGCAGTATTTT
.,15,TRBV28,few,TRBJ2-7,CASSSRTRSPYEQYF,TGTGCCAGCAGTTCCCGGACACGCTCACCCTACGAGCAGTACTTC
.,16,TRBV6-1,.,TRBJ2-2,CASSNTRLEAPGELFF,TGTGCCAGCAGCAATACACGACTAGAGGCGCCCGGGGAGCTGTTTTTT
.,15,TRBV7-9,.,TRBJ2-2,CASSLGLLSTGELFF,TGTGCCAGCAGCCTGGGACTTCTGAGCACCGGGGAGCTGTTTTTT
TRBD2,15,TRBV3-1,.,TRBJ2-7,CASSQGWASGYEQYF,TGTGCCAGCAGCCAAGGTTGGGCTAGCGGCTACGAGCAGTACTTC
.,16,TRBV25-1,.,TRBJ2-3,CASSEFVSGSTDTQYF,TGTGCCAGCAGTGAATTTGTTAGCGGAAGCACAGATACGCAGTATTTT
TRBD1,16,TRBV27,.,TRBJ2-3,CASSLYTGQGWDTQYF,TGTGCCAGCAGTTTATACACGGGACAGGGGTGGGATACGCAGTATTTT
.,15,TRBV7-8,.,TRBJ1-1,CASSLPRGSNTEAFF,TGTGCCAGCAGCCTTCCACGGGGATCGAACACTGAAGCTTTCTTT
TRBD2,15,TRBV7-6,medium-sized,TRBJ2-7,CASSPSGGQGYEQYF,TGTGCCAGCAGCCCCTCGGGGGGTCAAGGATACGAGCAGTACTTC
.,14,TRBV7-9,.,TRBJ1-1,CASSLGAKNTEAFF,TGTGCCAGCAGCTTAGGGGCGAAGAACACTGAAGCTTTCTTT
TRBD2,19,TRBV5-1,.,TRBJ2-3,CASSLGLAGGPSFTDTQYF,TGCGCCAGCAGCTTGGGACTAGCGGGAGGGCCGAGTTTTACAGATACGCAGTATTTT
.,15,TRBV6-5,.,TRBJ1-5,CASSYSGRGTQPQHF,TGTGCCAGCAGTTACTCGGGAAGAGGGACTCAGCCCCAGCATTTT
.,15,TRBV20-1,.,TRBJ1-4,CSARDGRGTNEKLFF,TGCAGTGCTAGAGATGGCCGGGGGACTAATGAAAAACTGTTTTTT
.,14,TRBV6-5,.,TRBJ2-3,CASSYSPDPDTQYF,TGTGCCAGCAGTTACTCGCCTGATCCAGATACGCAGTATTTT
.,20,TRBV4-1,.,TRBJ2-1,CASSQVRTRGPYSSYNEQFF,TGCGCCAGCAGCCAAGTACGTACACGCGGGCCGTATAGCTCCTACAATGAGCAGTTCTTC
TRBD2,19,TRBV11-2,once,TRBJ2-1,CASSFFPRWREGFDNEQFF,TGTGCCAGCAGCTTTTTCCCCCGTTGGCGGGAGGGATTCGACAATGAGCAGTTCTTC
TRBD2,17,TRBV20-1,many,TRBJ2-3,CSAPTERDDGSTDTQYF,TGCAGTGCTCCGACAGAGCGGGACGACGGAAGCACAGATACGCAGTATTTT
TRBD2,16,TRBV4-1,few,TRBJ2-1,CASSQVTGGPLTGQFF,TGCGCCAGCAGCCAAGTAACGGGAGGGCCCCTCACAGGGCAGTTCTTC